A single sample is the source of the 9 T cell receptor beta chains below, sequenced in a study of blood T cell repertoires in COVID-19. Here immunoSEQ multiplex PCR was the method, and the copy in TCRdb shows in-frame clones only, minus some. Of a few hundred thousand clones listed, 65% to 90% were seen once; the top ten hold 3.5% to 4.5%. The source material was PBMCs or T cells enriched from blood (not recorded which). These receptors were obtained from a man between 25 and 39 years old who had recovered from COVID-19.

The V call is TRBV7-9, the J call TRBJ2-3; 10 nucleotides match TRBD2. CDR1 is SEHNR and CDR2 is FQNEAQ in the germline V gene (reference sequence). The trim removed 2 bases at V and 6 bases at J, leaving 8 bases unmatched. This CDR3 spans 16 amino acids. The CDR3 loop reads CASSLMLAGERDTQYF. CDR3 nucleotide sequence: TGTGCCAGCAGCTTAATGCTAGCGGGGGAGAGGGATACGCAGTATTTT.

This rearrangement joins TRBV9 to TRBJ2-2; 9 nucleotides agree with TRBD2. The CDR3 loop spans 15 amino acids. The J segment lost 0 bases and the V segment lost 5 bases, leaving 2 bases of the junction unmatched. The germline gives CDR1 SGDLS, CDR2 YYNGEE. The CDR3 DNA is TGTGCCAGCAGACGGACTAGCGCGAACACCGGGGAGCTGTTTTTT. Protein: CASRRTSANTGELFF.

In DNA form, the CDR3 reads TGCGCCAGCAGCTTGTTGTCTAGCGGGAGCAGCTACAATGAGCAGTTCTTC. Translated: CASSLLSSGSSYNEQFF. The V and J genes are TRBV5-1 and TRBJ2-1, with TRBD2 identical over 10 bases. The CDR3 sequence is 17 residues long. CDR1 and CDR2 from the germline V gene are SGHRS and YFSETQ. V dropped 1 base and J dropped 3; count of bases not matched to a gene: 7.

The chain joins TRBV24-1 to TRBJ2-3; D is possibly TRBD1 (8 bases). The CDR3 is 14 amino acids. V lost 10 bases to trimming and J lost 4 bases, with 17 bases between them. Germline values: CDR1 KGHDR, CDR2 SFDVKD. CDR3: CATAGAGGADTQYF. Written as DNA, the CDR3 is TGTGCCACGGCGGGGGCAGGGGGCGCAGATACGCAGTATTTT.

CDR3 region: CASSPTSGPYNEQFF. Here the CDR3 DNA reads TGTGCCAGCAGCCCTACTAGCGGGCCCTACAATGAGCAGTTCTTC. The chain links TRBV28 to TRBJ2-1, with TRBD2 matching 9 bases. The V segment lost 6 bases and the J segment 2 bases; nucleotides outside the gene matches: 5. The CDR3 is 15 residues long. Germline V lookup: CDR1 MDHEN, CDR2 SYDVKM.

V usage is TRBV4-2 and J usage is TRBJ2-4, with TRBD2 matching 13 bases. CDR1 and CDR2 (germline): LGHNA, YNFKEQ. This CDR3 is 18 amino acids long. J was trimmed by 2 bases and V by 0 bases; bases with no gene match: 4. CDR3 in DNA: TGTGCCAGCAGCCAAGATACTAGCGGGGGGGCAACCAAAAACATTCAGTACTTC. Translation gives CASSQDTSGGATKNIQYF.

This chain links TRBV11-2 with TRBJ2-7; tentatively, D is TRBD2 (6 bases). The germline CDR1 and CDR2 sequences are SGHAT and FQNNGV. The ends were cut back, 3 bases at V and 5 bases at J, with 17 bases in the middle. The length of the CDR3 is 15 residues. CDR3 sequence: CASSLGGRALDEQYF. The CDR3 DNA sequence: TGTGCCAGCAGCTTGGGGGGAAGGGCCTTGGACGAGCAGTACTTC.

Here the CDR3 DNA reads TGTGCCACCAGCAGAGTGGGACATCCCAATCAGCCCCAGCATTTT. Its translation is CATSRVGHPNQPQHF. The chain combines TRBV15 with TRBJ1-5; D is perhaps TRBD1 (6 bases). V was shortened by 1 base and J by 3 bases, with 10 bases between the two germline ends. This CDR3 region has 15 residues. In germline, CDR1 is LNHNV, CDR2 YYDKDF (reference sequence).

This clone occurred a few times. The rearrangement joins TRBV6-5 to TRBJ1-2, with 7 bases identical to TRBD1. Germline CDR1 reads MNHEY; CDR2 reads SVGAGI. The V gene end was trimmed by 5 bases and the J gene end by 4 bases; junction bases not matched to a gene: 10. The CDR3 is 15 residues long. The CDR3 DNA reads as TGTGCCAGCAGTCACAGCGCGGGGACAGTCTATGGCTACACCTTC. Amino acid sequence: CASSHSAGTVYGYTF.